Sequencing of this T cell receptor (beta chain) was carried out in a study of blood T cell repertoires in COVID-19. Study-wide context: Spain, Italy and the United States supplied samples that represented acute and convalescent COVID-19.

Authors' data handling: Nucleated cell counts were estimated from reference gene primer amplification. Assay: immunoSEQ multiplex PCR; the TCRdb copy retains only in-frame clones and omits some. V, J and clone size are those of that table, while D and trimming were read from the DNA. The sample carries some 180,000 clones, about four fifths recorded once. During active infection, Seattle patients enrolled and were then monitored through disease. Germline V lookup: CDR1 KGHSH, CDR2 LQKENI. CDR3 size: 17 residues. The junction had 12 bases not matched to a gene; V was cut back by 3 bases and J by 7 bases.

The chain links TRBV18 to TRBJ2-1, with 10 bases identical to TRBD2. The source material was peripheral blood. The TCR sequence derives from an elderly woman with COVID-19, enrolled during active disease. The CDR3 DNA sequence: TGTGCCAGCTCACCGCTCAGGGGAAGCGGGAGGGAGAATGAGCAGTTCTTC. Protein: CASSPLRGSGRENEQFF.